The sequence of this T cell receptor beta chain was determined in a study of blood T cell repertoires in COVID-19. In the study overall: The origin of the acute and convalescent COVID-19 samples was the United States, Italy and Spain. Sample material is recorded as cDNA or gDNA derived from T cells, B-cell-depleted T cells, or PBMCs.

The authors' processing: Reference gene primer amplification gave estimated nucleated cell counts. Generated by immunoSEQ multiplex PCR, the TCRdb table keeps only in-frame clones and is missing some. V, J and clone size were drawn from that table, and D and trimming were deduced from the DNA. The sample yields 140,000 to 150,000 clones, 60% to 85% seen once. Germline trimming cut 5 bases from V and 3 bases from J; bases unmatched to any gene: 4. The CDR3 has 14 amino acids. From germline, CDR1 is SGHAT and CDR2 FQNNGV. The source of this sequence is a woman aged 55-69 years with acute or convalescent COVID-19. Sequencing input: peripheral blood. The rearrangement uses TRBV11-2 and TRBJ2-1, with 7 positions matching TRBD2. This chain's CDR3 is CASSDLAVYNEQFF. The CDR3, as DNA: TGTGCCAGCAGCGATCTAGCGGTCTACAATGAGCAGTTCTTC.